A single sample gave rise to the 27 T cell receptor beta chains below, sequenced in a study of blood T cells in healthy people across ages. The use of a sample-barcoded 5' primer and a J-beta primer mix characterized a second PCR of roughly 6 to 11 cycles. TCRdb reprocessed the 5' RACE reads with MiXCR, giving one entry per CDR3 protein. The sample consists of approximately 1.5 million distinct CDR3 sequences, 30% to 40% of them appearing once. The sequenced material came from blood. These receptors originate from a woman in her 30s in good health.

CDR3 bases: TGTGCCAGCAGCCTGGACAAGGGCAATCAGCCCCAGCATTTT. It yields the protein CASSLDKGNQPQHF. The chain has TRBV5-4 and TRBJ1-5, with D perhaps TRBD1 (5 bases). CDR1 SGHNT and CDR2 YYREEE come from the germline V gene (reference sequence). CDR3 length: 14 amino acids. V was clipped by 4 bases and J by 2 bases, with 10 bases between them.

V gene TRBV5-1 combines with J gene TRBJ1-2; no firm D call. Germline V CDR1 and CDR2: SGHRS, YFSETQ. This CDR3 region has 14 residues. V was shortened by 4 bases and J by 8 bases, with 18 bases between the two germline ends. The CDR3 protein is CASSPGKQTGGYTF. The DNA for the CDR3 is TGCGCCAGCAGCCCGGGTAAACAAACGGGGGGCTACACCTTC.

The chain joins TRBV2 to TRBJ2-7; D unresolved. Germline values: CDR1 SNHLY, CDR2 FYNNEI. Between the trimmed V and J ends, which lost 6 bases and 4 bases, there was a span of 7 bases. The CDR3 consists of 11 residues. For the CDR3, the DNA is TGTGCCAGCAGATCCCAATACGAGCAGTACTTC. Translation gives CASRSQYEQYF.

This chain links TRBV6-1 with TRBJ2-7; D is undetermined. The ends were cut back, 4 bases at V and 3 bases at J, with 19 bases in the middle. Looked up from germline, CDR1 is MNHNS and CDR2 is SASEGT. The CDR3 is 16 amino acids. The CDR3, as DNA: TGTGCCAGCAGTGCCAACCTTGCGAGAGTAGTCTACGAGCAGTACTTC. Translated, it gives CASSANLARVVYEQYF.

In this sample, this clonotype turned up a few times. The genes are TRBV4-1 and TRBJ2-4, with a possible D match to TRBD2 (5 bases). V lost 4 bases, J lost 4 bases, and 8 bases lay in between. The CDR3 is 13 residues long. Germline V gene data show CDR1 as MGHRA and CDR2 as YSYEKL. The CDR3 nucleotides read TGCGCCAGCAGCCGGGGAGCAAAAAACATTCAGTACTTC. This gives the protein CASSRGAKNIQYF.

With regard to this clonotype: One base away lies a much larger clone, so this may be a sequencing read error. V gene TRBV4-1 combines with J gene TRBJ2-3; 13 bases are a match to TRBD2. After removal of 8 bases from V and 1 base from J, the junction contained 12 bases not matched to a gene. Germline V gives CDR1 MGHRA, CDR2 YSYEKL. The CDR3 is made up of 18 amino acids. CDR3: CASGPGLAGVYGTDTQYF. Written as DNA, the CDR3 is TGCGCCAGCGGCCCCGGACTAGCGGGGGTCTACGGCACAGATACGCAGTATTTT.

This clonotype was observed many times. The CDR3 loop is CSVERKATNYGYTF. The CDR3 DNA reads TGCAGCGTTGAGAGGAAGGCTACTAACTATGGCTACACCTTC. This chain links TRBV29-1 with TRBJ1-2; D unresolved. V gave up 3 bases and J gave up 0 bases, with 11 bases separating them. CDR1 and CDR2 from the germline V gene are SQVTM and ANQGSEA. This CDR3 spans 14 amino acids.

The genes are TRBV20-1 and TRBJ2-7, with 7 bases identical to TRBD2. J gave up 5 bases and V 3 bases, and 4 bases lay outside the gene matches. Germline-derived CDR1 and CDR2 are DFQATT and SNEGSKA (reference sequence). The CDR3 runs to 12 residues. In nucleotides, the CDR3 is TGCAGTGCTAGGACTAGCCCCCACGAGCAGTACTTC. Its translation: CSARTSPHEQYF.

The table lists this clonotype with a count of one. The V gene is TRBV20-1, the J gene TRBJ2-3; 10 positions match TRBD2. V was pared by 0 bases and J by 6 bases, with 9 bases of the junction left unmatched. Germline V gene sequence: CDR1 DFQATT, CDR2 SNEGSKA (reference sequence). This CDR3 comprises 16 residues. CDR3 DNA sequence: TGCAGTGCTAGAGAGCTCCCAGCGGGAGGGTCGGATACGCAGTATTTT. It yields the protein CSARELPAGGSDTQYF.

The chain links TRBV3-1 to TRBJ1-2, with a possible D match to TRBD1 (6 bases). This CDR3 contains 15 residues. The V gene lost 8 bases and the J gene lost 0 bases, with 16 bases spanning the gap. Germline V gene lookup returns CDR1 LGHDT and CDR2 YNNKEL (reference sequence). The CDR3 loop reads CASQPGAAANYGYTF. The CDR3, as DNA: TGTGCCAGCCAACCGGGGGCGGCTGCTAACTATGGCTACACCTTC.

This clonotype was detected only a few times. One end of the junction is discordant with germline, which a read error may explain. This chain links TRBV4-2 with TRBJ2-3; 10 bases fit TRBD2. The germline V gene encodes CDR1 LGHNA and CDR2 YNFKEQ. There are 17 residues in the CDR3. The CDR3 DNA sequence: TGTGTCAGCAGCCAAGTGGCTAGCGGGAGTATTACAGATACGCAGTATTTT. Encoded protein: CVSSQVASGSITDTQYF.

In this sample, this clonotype turned up a few times. The V and J genes are TRBV7-9 and TRBJ2-5; D not resolved. CDR1 and CDR2 from the germline V gene are SEHNR and FQNEAQ (reference sequence). The CDR3 length is 15 residues. Deletions cut 1 base from V and 4 bases from J, with 13 bases between. CDR3 DNA sequence: TGTGCCAGCAGCTTAGGACTGGGGTTTGGAGAGACCCAGTACTTC. Translated: CASSLGLGFGETQYF.

This chain uses TRBV28 with TRBJ2-1; 7 nucleotides match TRBD1. Germline trimming cut 8 bases from V and 9 bases from J; bases unmatched to any gene: 10. CDR1 MDHEN and CDR2 SYDVKM come from the germline V gene. The CDR3 totals 13 residues. CDR3 DNA sequence: TGTGCCAGCGGTACAGGGGTTTGGGGTGAGCAGTTCTTC. Its translation is CASGTGVWGEQFF.

The chain recombines TRBV6-2 or TRBV6-3 with TRBJ2-7; D not certain. Trimming stripped 7 bases from V and 2 bases from J, with 9 bases between. CDR1 is MNHEY, CDR2 SVGEGT, per germline. The CDR3 extends over 12 amino acids. The CDR3 is CASNHDPYEQYF. In nucleotides, the CDR3 is TGTGCCAGCAATCATGATCCCTACGAGCAGTACTTC.

The sample holds a few counts of this clonotype. This chain links TRBV6-1 with TRBJ1-2; D is perhaps TRBD1 (6 bases). V was shortened by 2 bases and J by 2 bases, with 12 bases between the two germline ends. Germline V gene lookup returns CDR1 MNHNS and CDR2 SASEGT. The CDR3 totals 15 residues. The CDR3 protein is CASSEWQGRNYGYTF. The CDR3 nucleotides are TGTGCCAGCAGTGAATGGCAGGGGAGAAACTATGGCTACACCTTC.

This clonotype appeared a few times. This sequence joins TRBV6-1 and TRBJ1-2; the D gene is possibly TRBD1 (6 bases). The ends were cut back, 3 bases at V and 1 base at J, with 15 bases in the middle. CDR3 length: 16 residues. Germline V gene sequence: CDR1 MNHNS, CDR2 SASEGT. CDR3: CASSDGTGRYNYGYTF. CDR3 DNA: TGTGCCAGCAGTGATGGTACAGGGAGATATAACTATGGCTACACCTTC.

This clonotype was counted between two and nine times. V gene TRBV20-1 combines with J gene TRBJ2-7; 8 positions agree with TRBD1. CDR1 DFQATT and CDR2 SNEGSKA come from the germline V gene (reference sequence). After removal of 3 bases from V and 4 bases from J, the junction contained 8 bases not matched to a gene. The CDR3 loop spans 14 amino acids. CDR3 nucleotide sequence: TGCAGTGCTAGTGGCACAGGGGGTCGGTACGAGCAGTACTTC. It specifies CSASGTGGRYEQYF.

This clonotype has at least ten counts. CDR3 loop: CASSLDGMNTEAFF. In DNA, the CDR3 is TGCGCCAGCAGCCTGGACGGTATGAACACTGAAGCTTTCTTT. The genes are TRBV5-1 and TRBJ1-1; D uncertain. CDR1 and CDR2 from the germline V gene are SGHRS and YFSETQ. This CDR3 has 14 amino acids. Trimming took off 4 bases at V and 0 bases at J, with 10 bases between the two ends.

This clonotype was counted a single time. The chain couples TRBV29-1 to TRBJ2-7, with TRBD2 matching over 8 bases. The J call may be mistaken, given a closer DNA end match to TRBJ2-5. Germline V CDR1 and CDR2: SQVTM, ANQGSEA. The CDR3 loop spans 15 amino acids. In DNA, the CDR3 is TGCAGCGTTGAACTGCGGACTAGCCTCCAGGAGACCCAGTACTTC. The encoded protein is CSVELRTSLQETQYF.

The table lists this clonotype with a few counts. This rearrangement joins TRBV12-3 or TRBV12-4 to TRBJ1-1; 8 bases map to TRBD1. The CDR3 totals 13 residues. The V gene end was trimmed by 6 bases and the J gene end by 11 bases; junction bases not matched to a gene: 11. The CDR3 protein is CASSPTPTGAAFF. The CDR3 coding sequence is TGTGCCAGCAGCCCTACACCGACAGGGGCCGCTTTCTTT.

This clonotype was detected a few times. The genes are TRBV5-1 and TRBJ2-3, with TRBD2 identical over 8 bases. CDR3 size: 15 residues. CDR1 is SGHRS and CDR2 is YFSETQ in the germline V gene. Trimming at V came to 4 bases and at J to 3 bases, leaving 7 bases not matched to a gene. The CDR3 loop reads CASSGGLVVTDTQYF. The CDR3, as DNA: TGCGCCAGCAGCGGGGGACTAGTGGTGACAGATACGCAGTATTTT.

The genes are TRBV5-1 and TRBJ2-1; 11 positions agree with TRBD1. The CDR3 length is 15 residues. In germline, CDR1 is SGHRS, CDR2 YFSETQ. V was clipped by 4 bases and J by 9 bases; unmatched bases: 9. CDR3 coding DNA: TGCGCCAGCAGCCCACGGACAGGGGGCAGGAGTGAGCAGTTCTTC. It specifies CASSPRTGGRSEQFF.

The chain has TRBV20-1 and TRBJ1-5; 7 bases fit TRBD1. CDR3 length: 15 amino acids. The germline gives CDR1 DFQATT, CDR2 SNEGSKA (reference sequence). Trimming cost V 3 bases and J 9 bases; bases outside gene matches: 14. The DNA of the CDR3 is TGCAGTGCTAGCGCGGGACAGAGGCGGTTGCGGCCCCAGCATTTT. It encodes CSASAGQRRLRPQHF.

The CDR3 nucleotides are TGCGCCAGCAGCCATCCAGCGGGGGGGCCGAGTGAGCAGTTCTTC. Its protein product is CASSHPAGGPSEQFF. The rearrangement uses TRBV4-1 and TRBJ2-1; 10 nucleotides align to TRBD2. This CDR3 is built from 15 residues. The junction had 8 bases not matched to a gene; V was cut back by 3 bases and J by 9 bases. Germline CDR1 reads MGHRA; CDR2 reads YSYEKL.

A remark on this clonotype: A junction end diverges from the germline sequence, so it may reflect a read error. The J gene is TRBJ1-1, the V gene TRBV7-2, with a possible D match to TRBD1 (6 bases). The CDR3 length is 15 residues. CDR1 is SGHTA, CDR2 FQGNSA, per germline. CDR3 nucleotide sequence: TGTGCCAGCAGCTTGGGGGCGACCGTGAACACTGGAGCTTTCTTT. Translated, it gives CASSLGATVNTGAFF. Together with reference TRBV7-2 and TRBJ1-1, the CDR3 gives the full variable domain: GAGVSQSPSNKVTEKGKDVELRCDPISGHTALYWYRQSLGQGLEFLIYFQGNSAPDKSGLPSDRFSAERTGGSVSTLTIQRTQQEDSAVYLCASSLGATVNTGAFFGQGTRLTVV.

In DNA form, the CDR3 reads TGTGCCAGCCGAAGATCCAGGGACGGGTTAGGCTATGGCTACACCTTC. It is translated as CASRRSRDGLGYGYTF. This rearrangement joins TRBV2 to TRBJ1-2; tentative D call: TRBD1 (5 bases). The V end was cut by 8 bases, the J end by 4 bases, with 23 bases between. Germline CDR1 SNHLY, CDR2 FYNNEI. This CDR3 contains 16 residues.

This clonotype was observed a handful of times. A much bigger clone sits one base away, suggesting this may be a read error. The chain's CDR3 is CASSQDNSAYEQYF. In DNA form, the CDR3 reads TGCGCCAGCAGCCAAGATAACAGCGCCTACGAGCAGTACTTC. The chain joins TRBV4-1 to TRBJ2-7; the D is unclear. The CDR3 spans 14 residues. The V gene lost 0 bases and the J gene lost 2 bases, with 8 bases spanning the gap. Germline loops: CDR1 MGHRA, CDR2 YSYEKL.